This T cell receptor (beta chain) was retrieved from a study of blood T cell repertoires in COVID-19. This CDR3 is 12 amino acids long. Looked up from germline, CDR1 is SNHLY and CDR2 is FYNNEI. The ends were cut back, 6 bases at V and 6 bases at J, with 12 bases in the middle. The method was immunoSEQ multiplex PCR; TCRdb's version includes in-frame clones alone and lacks a portion of them. The sample holds over 90,000 clones, about 88% seen once. Material for sequencing was peripheral blood. This receptor was taken from a human donor in a cohort sampled during active COVID-19. The gene calls are TRBV2 and TRBJ2-7; D is unresolved. Here the CDR3 DNA reads TGTGCCAGCAGCGTCTGGTTCAGCGAGCAGTACTTC. Encoded protein: CASSVWFSEQYF. Full variable domain (remainder filled in from reference TRBV2 and TRBJ2-7): EPEVTQTPSHQVTQMGQEVILRCVPISNHLYFYWYRQILGQKVEFLVSFYNNEISEKSEIFDDQFSVERPDGSNFTLKIRSTKLEDSAMYFCASSVWFSEQYFGPGTRLTVT.